One T cell receptor (beta chain) is described in this entry. Its antigen is not known. This sample was taken from a study of OX40 agonist ivuxolimab in advanced cancers. The study, taken as a whole, reports: More expanded clones were seen, on average, in CD8+ T cells than in CD4+.

Generated by immunoSEQ multiplex PCR, the TCRdb table keeps only in-frame clones and is missing some. This table has approximately 70,000 clones, 77% appearing once. CDR1 is LNHDA and CDR2 is SQIVND in the germline V gene (reference sequence). This CDR3 has 10 residues. V was trimmed by 8 bases and J by 8 bases, leaving 6 bases between them. The rearrangement links TRBV19 to TRBJ2-2, with D uncertain. Sequencing was performed on CD4+ or CD8+ T cells sorted from blood, taken in a trial of the OX40 agonist ivuxolimab. This TCR derives from an adult with an advanced solid tumor such as melanoma, head and neck, liver or kidney cancer. In DNA form, the CDR3 reads TGTGCCAGTGGTCGTGGGGAGCTGTTTTTT. This encodes CASGRGELFF.